The following is a T cell receptor (beta chain) sequence with its context. Its antigen is unidentified. TCRdb re-called the RT-PCR reads with MiXCR, one entry per CDR3 protein. Seen here are about 570,000 distinct CDR3 sequences, roughly 12% observed once, and the top ten hold about 11%. Trimming took 1 base from V and 9 from J, leaving 8 bases between them. CDR3 size: 12 residues. Germline loops: CDR1 SGHTA, CDR2 FQGNSA. This sample was taken from a study of response to subunit inactivated influenza vaccine. Whole-study findings and limits: Authors suggested each seasonal influenza vaccination recruits few new T cells.

These data were also filed under a second study, of T cells expressing NK-cell markers. That work contributes: UMI-tagged 5'RACE template switching yielded the TCR beta cDNA. HCMV seropositivity marked most of the eight sequenced donors; one was seronegative. Several experiments confined sorting to alpha-beta TCR T cells with an anti-gamma-delta TCR antibody. HCMV specificity of the expanded NKG2C+ T cell clones stayed unclear.

Sequences were derived from PBMCs from blood, sampled on the day of vaccination. This sequence joins TRBV7-2 and TRBJ2-3; unclear D gene. The clonotype comes from a man aged 45-60 years who received an inactivated influenza vaccine. CDR3 nucleotides: TGTGCCAGCAGCTTAGGAGCAAGGACGCAGTATTTT. As protein: CASSLGARTQYF.